The text below deals with one TCR delta chain. Its antigen has not been determined. Per-base qualities were not stored, and no clone one base away is much larger. This sample is drawn from a study of gamma-delta T cells after stem cell transplantation (dated by TCRdb to 2016 to 2017). Library preparation employed RT-PCR. The instrument was an Illumina MiSeq. TCRdb called clones from the public reads with CATT, and repeated DNA sequences were later combined into one row. The sample includes 1,500 to 2,000 delta-chain clones, with 40% to 60% observed a single time. The top ten hold 32% of the sample. V lost 2 bases and J lost 0 bases, and the count of bases not matched to a germline gene is 25. Its CDR3 holds 21 amino acids, cysteine through phenylalanine. The CDR3 DNA has 63 bases and is translated from base 1. CDR1 and CDR2, looked up from the germline V gene, are NSMFDY and ISSIKDK.

Recombination linked TRAV29/DV5 to TRDJ1, with 7 bases matching TRDD3. Sample: gamma-delta T cells. The clonotype was recovered from a human donor. It is not recorded whose cells these are; they may come from a transplant donor. The CDR3 loop reads CAARRTYGGGTGALYTDKLIF. In nucleotide form, the sequence is TGTGCAGCAAGGAGAACCTACGGAGGGGGTACTGGGGCCTTGTACACCGATAAACTCATCTTT.